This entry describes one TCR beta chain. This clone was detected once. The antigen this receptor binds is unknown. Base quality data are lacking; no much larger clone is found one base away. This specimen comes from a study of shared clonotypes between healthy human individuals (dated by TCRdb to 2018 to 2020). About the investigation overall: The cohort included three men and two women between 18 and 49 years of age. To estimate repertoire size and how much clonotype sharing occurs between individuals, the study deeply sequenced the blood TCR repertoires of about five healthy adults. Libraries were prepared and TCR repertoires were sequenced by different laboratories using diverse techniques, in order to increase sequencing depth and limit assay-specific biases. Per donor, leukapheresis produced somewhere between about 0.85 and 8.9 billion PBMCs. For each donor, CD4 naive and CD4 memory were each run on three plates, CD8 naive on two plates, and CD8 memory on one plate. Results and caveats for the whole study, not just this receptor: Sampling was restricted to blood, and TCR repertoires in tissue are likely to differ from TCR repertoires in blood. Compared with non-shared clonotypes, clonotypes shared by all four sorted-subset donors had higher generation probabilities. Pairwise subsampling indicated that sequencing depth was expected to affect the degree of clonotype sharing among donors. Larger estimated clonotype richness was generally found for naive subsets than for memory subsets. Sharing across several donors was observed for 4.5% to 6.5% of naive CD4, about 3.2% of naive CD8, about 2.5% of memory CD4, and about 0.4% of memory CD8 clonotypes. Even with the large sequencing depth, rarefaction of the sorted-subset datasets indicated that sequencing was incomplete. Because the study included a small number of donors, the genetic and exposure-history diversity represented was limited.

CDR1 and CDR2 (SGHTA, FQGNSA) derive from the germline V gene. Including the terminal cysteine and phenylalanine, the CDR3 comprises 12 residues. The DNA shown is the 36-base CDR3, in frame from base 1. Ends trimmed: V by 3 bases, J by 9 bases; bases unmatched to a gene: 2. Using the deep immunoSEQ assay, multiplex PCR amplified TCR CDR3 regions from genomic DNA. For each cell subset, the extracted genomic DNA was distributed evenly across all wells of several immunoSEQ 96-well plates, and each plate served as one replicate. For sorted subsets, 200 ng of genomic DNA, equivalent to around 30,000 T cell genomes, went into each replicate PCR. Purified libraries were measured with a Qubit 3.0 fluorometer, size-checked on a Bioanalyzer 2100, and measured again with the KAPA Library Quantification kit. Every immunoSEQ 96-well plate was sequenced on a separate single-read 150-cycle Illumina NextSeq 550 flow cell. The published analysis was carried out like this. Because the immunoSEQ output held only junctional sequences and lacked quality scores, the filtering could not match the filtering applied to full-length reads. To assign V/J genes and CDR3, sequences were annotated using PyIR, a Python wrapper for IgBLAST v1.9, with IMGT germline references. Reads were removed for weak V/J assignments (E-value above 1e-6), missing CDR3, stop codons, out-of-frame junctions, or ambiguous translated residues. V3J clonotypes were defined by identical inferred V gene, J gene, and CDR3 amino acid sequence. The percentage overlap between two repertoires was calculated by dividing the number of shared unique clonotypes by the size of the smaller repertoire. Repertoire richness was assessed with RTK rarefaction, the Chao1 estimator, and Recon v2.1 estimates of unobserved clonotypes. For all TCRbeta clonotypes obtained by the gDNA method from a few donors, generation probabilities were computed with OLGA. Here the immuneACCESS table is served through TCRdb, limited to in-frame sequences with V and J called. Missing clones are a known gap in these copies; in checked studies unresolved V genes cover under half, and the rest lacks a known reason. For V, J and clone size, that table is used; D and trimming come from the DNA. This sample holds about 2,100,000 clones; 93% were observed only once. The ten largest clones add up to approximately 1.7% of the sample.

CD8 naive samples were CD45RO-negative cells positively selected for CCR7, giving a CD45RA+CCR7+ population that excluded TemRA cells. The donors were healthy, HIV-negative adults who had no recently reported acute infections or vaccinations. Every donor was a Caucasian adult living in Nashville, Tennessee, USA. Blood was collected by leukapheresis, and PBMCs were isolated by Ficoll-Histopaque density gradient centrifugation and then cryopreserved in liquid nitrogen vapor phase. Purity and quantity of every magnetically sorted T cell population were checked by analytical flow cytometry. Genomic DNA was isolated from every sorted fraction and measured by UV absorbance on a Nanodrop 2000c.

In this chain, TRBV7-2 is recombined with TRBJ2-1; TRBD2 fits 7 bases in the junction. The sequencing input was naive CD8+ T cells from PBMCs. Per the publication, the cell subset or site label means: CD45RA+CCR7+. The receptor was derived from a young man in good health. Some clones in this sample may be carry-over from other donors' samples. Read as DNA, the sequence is TGTGCCAGCAGCTTTGGACTAGGTGAGCAGTTCTTC. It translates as CASSFGLGEQFF. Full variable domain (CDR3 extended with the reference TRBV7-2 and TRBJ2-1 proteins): GAGVSQSPSNKVTEKGKDVELRCDPISGHTALYWYRQSLGQGLEFLIYFQGNSAPDKSGLPSDRFSAERTGGSVSTLTIQRTQQEDSAVYLCASSFGLGEQFFGPGTRLTVL.